This T cell receptor (beta chain) originates from a study of glioma-infiltrating T cells after dendritic cell vaccination. Germline V gene data show CDR1 as SGHRS and CDR2 as YFSETQ. The CDR3 runs 14 residues. V was clipped by 2 bases and J by 3 bases, with 11 bases between them. Data came from immunoSEQ multiplex PCR; TCRdb stores just in-frame clones and leaves some out. The sample consists of roughly 100,000 clones, roughly 79% of them appearing once. This specimen was blood, taken before dendritic cell vaccination. V is TRBV5-1 and J is TRBJ1-2, with D possibly being TRBD1 (6 bases). This sequence originates from a human donor with glioblastoma. CDR3 DNA: TGCGCCAGCAGCTTAGAGGACAGATACTATGGCTACACCTTC. Translation: CASSLEDRYYGYTF.